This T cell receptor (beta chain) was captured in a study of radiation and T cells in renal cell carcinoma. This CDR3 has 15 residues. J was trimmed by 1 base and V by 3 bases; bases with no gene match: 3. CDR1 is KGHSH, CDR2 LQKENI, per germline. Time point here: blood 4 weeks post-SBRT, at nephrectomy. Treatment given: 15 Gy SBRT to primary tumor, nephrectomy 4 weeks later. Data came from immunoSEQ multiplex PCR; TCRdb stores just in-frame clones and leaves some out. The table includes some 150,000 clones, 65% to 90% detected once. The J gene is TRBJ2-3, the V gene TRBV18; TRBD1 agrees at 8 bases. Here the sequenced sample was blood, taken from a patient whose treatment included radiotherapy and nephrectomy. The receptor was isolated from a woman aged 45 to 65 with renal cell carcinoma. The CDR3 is CASSPNRGGTDTQYF. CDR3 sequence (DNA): TGTGCCAGCTCACCGAACAGGGGGGGCACAGATACGCAGTATTTT.